Here is one TCR beta chain with its context. The data are from a study of blood T cell repertoires in COVID-19. Overall study: Whether acute or convalescent, the COVID-19 samples came from the United States, Italy and Spain. The analysed material was cDNA or gDNA that came from T cells, B-cell-depleted T cells, or PBMCs.

In the source study's methods: Nucleated cell number was recorded as an estimate derived from reference gene primer amplification. Profiled with immunoSEQ multiplex PCR; TCRdb holds only in-frame clones, not every one. V and J calls and clone size are given by that table; D and trimming were obtained from the DNA. Altogether some 400,000 clones are present, 85% to 90% being singletons, with the ten largest covering 6.5%. The V gene end was trimmed by 4 bases and the J gene end by 0 bases; junction bases not matched to a gene: 10. The CDR3 runs 18 residues. Per germline, CDR1 MDHEN and CDR2 SYDVKM. Sequencing was carried out using peripheral blood. The chain employs TRBV28 and TRBJ1-5; the match to TRBD1 covers 9 bases. The TCR was taken from a man aged 18 to 29 with active or convalescent COVID-19. For the CDR3, the DNA is TGTGCCAGCAGTTCACGGGGACAGGGTCTGAATAGCAATCAGCCCCAGCATTTT. It codes for CASSSRGQGLNSNQPQHF.